This TCR beta chain was observed in a study of T cell changes during pregnancy in multiple sclerosis (dated by TCRdb to the late 2010s). About the full investigation: The study looked at changes in the T cell repertoire across pregnancy in women with multiple sclerosis.

This clone was detected once. Its specific antigen is unknown. Per-base qualities were not stored, and no clone one base away is much larger. Library method: the immunoSEQ multiplex PCR assay. In TCRdb, the immuneACCESS table is reduced to in-frame sequences with V and J assigned. These tables do not hold every clone; where another copy was compared, an unresolved V gene accounts for under half, and the others remain unexplained. The sample profile shows fewer than 85,000 clones; roughly 91% of them were found once. The ten top clones hold 2.5% to 3% of the sample. Including cysteine and phenylalanine, the CDR3 has 17 amino acids. The DNA shown is the 51-base CDR3, in frame from base 1. V loses 1 base, J loses 3 bases, and the germline ends lie 16 bases apart. The germline V gene gives CDR1 as SGHTA and CDR2 as FQGNSA.

The source is a female donor in good health, enrolled as a control in a pregnancy study. Recombination connected TRBV7-2 to TRBJ2-1; a tentative D match to TRBD2 spans 5 bases. The sequences come from peripheral blood, collected after pregnancy. The CDR3: CASSLGLAYSGYNEQFF. The base sequence is TGTGCCAGCAGCTTAGGGCTAGCCTATTCGGGCTACAATGAGCAGTTCTTC.